Below, 15 T cell receptor beta chains from the same sample are listed, as sequenced in a study of blood T cell repertoires in COVID-19 (dated by TCRdb to about 2020). Library method: the immunoSEQ multiplex PCR assay. TCRdb limited this immuneACCESS table to in-frame rearrangements with V and J called. A share of clones is missing; checked studies link under half to unresolved V genes, and the rest is unexplained. This sample has 45,000 to 55,000 clones in its table, and less than 90% of those were observed once. The top ten clones comprise roughly 5% of the sample. Source material: peripheral blood. These receptors were collected from a human donor in a cohort sampled during active COVID-19.

The V and J genes are TRBV6-6 and TRBJ2-6, with TRBD1 matching over 9 bases. CDR1 and CDR2 (germline): MNHNY, SVGAGI (reference sequence). CDR3 size: 19 residues. J lost 2 bases, V lost 5 bases, and 13 bases had no gene match. The CDR3 sequence: CASSPRTGEIRAGANVLTF. Written as DNA, the CDR3 is TGTGCCAGCAGTCCAAGGACAGGGGAAATTAGAGCTGGGGCCAACGTCCTGACTTTC.

The rearrangement links TRBV5-1 to TRBJ2-1; D is ambiguous. The germline gives CDR1 SGHRS, CDR2 YFSETQ. V dropped 6 bases and J dropped 5 bases, with 6 bases sitting between them. The CDR3 consists of 11 residues. The DNA of the CDR3 is TGCGCCAGCACCCTCGACAATGAGCAGTTCTTC. Its translation: CASTLDNEQFF. The full variable domain, rest sourced from reference TRBV5-1 and TRBJ2-1, is KAGVTQTPRYLIKTRGQQVTLSCSPISGHRSVSWYQQTPGQGLQFLFEYFSETQRNKGNFPGRFSGRQFSNSRSEMNVSTLELGDSALYLCASTLDNEQFFGPGTRLTVL.

V usage is TRBV7-9 and J usage is TRBJ1-1; D perhaps matches TRBD1 (5 bases). In germline, CDR1 is SEHNR, CDR2 FQNEAQ (reference sequence). Trimming removed 5 bases from V and 7 bases from J, with 17 bases in between. CDR3 length: 14 residues. The CDR3, as DNA: TGTGCCAGCAGCCCGATCGGGAGGGACCATGAAGCTTTCTTT. It yields the protein CASSPIGRDHEAFF. Together with reference TRBV7-9 and TRBJ1-1, the CDR3 gives the full variable domain: DTGVSQNPRHKITKRGQNVTFRCDPISEHNRLYWYRQTLGQGPEFLTYFQNEAQLEKSRLLSDRFSAERPKGSFSTLEIQRTEQGDSAMYLCASSPIGRDHEAFFGQGTRLTVV.

CDR3 DNA: TGCGCCAGCAGCCCAGGAAGACGGGGGATGAGTGGCGAAAAACTGTTTTTT. It is translated as CASSPGRRGMSGEKLFF. V gene TRBV4-1 combines with J gene TRBJ1-4; D is possibly TRBD1 (5 bases). Germline assignment: CDR1 MGHRA and CDR2 YSYEKL. The length of the CDR3 is 17 residues. V lost 4 bases to trimming and J lost 8 bases, with 23 bases between them.

The chain employs TRBV5-4 and TRBJ2-2, with 8 bases fitting TRBD2. The V gene end was trimmed by 1 base and the J gene end by 7 bases; junction bases not matched to a gene: 9. CDR1 and CDR2 (germline): SGHNT, YYREEE (reference sequence). The CDR3 has 16 residues. Here the CDR3 reads CASSLIARGEGGELFF. DNA of the CDR3: TGTGCCAGCAGCTTGATTGCGCGGGGGGAGGGCGGGGAGCTGTTTTTT.

The sample holds one count of this clone. CDR3 sequence reads: CASSSAGFNTEAFF. The CDR3 DNA follows: TGTGCCAGCAGCTCGGCGGGTTTCAACACTGAAGCTTTCTTT. The gene calls are TRBV6-2 or TRBV6-3 and TRBJ1-1; D gene ambiguous. The CDR3 loop spans 14 amino acids. Looked up from germline, CDR1 is MNHEY and CDR2 is SVGEGT. Trimming shortened V by 6 bases and J by 2 bases, and 13 bases separated the two germline ends.

The J gene is TRBJ1-1, the V gene TRBV5-4, with TRBD1 matching over 10 bases. V was pared by 0 bases and J by 7 bases, with 9 bases of the junction left unmatched. From germline, CDR1 is SGHNT and CDR2 YYREEE (reference sequence). The CDR3 consists of 16 residues. CDR3 nucleotides: TGTGCCAGCAGCTTGGCTCCGGGACAGGGGAAATTTGAAGCTTTCTTT. This sequence encodes CASSLAPGQGKFEAFF.

The rearrangement links TRBV6-5 to TRBJ2-7; 8 bases match TRBD1. The V gene end was trimmed by 7 bases and the J gene end by 5 bases; junction bases not matched to a gene: 13. The CDR3 is 15 residues long. In germline, CDR1 is MNHEY, CDR2 SVGAGI. Here the CDR3 reads CASKPSTGGNNEQYF. DNA for the CDR3: TGTGCCAGCAAACCGAGTACAGGGGGAAACAACGAGCAGTACTTC.

This chain joins TRBV5-1 and TRBJ2-3; TRBD1 agrees at 8 bases. The V gene's germline CDR1 is SGHRS and CDR2 YFSETQ. V dropped 5 bases and J dropped 1; count of bases not matched to a gene: 0. CDR3 size: 13 residues. The CDR3 protein is CASRTGGTDTQYF. The CDR3 nucleotides read TGCGCCAGCAGGACAGGGGGCACAGATACGCAGTATTTT.

The V call is TRBV4-3, the J call TRBJ1-2; a weak D match, TRBD1 (5 bases). Trimming pared 0 bases from V and 8 bases from J, leaving 16 bases between. From germline, CDR1 is LGHNA and CDR2 YSLEER. The CDR3 contains 15 residues. The chain's CDR3 is CASSQDLKGQAGYTF. DNA for the CDR3: TGCGCCAGCAGCCAAGATCTTAAGGGGCAGGCCGGCTACACCTTC.

The count of this clone is one. The CDR3 DNA is TGTGCCAGCAGGAGTGGGGGGGGAGAGACCCAGTACTTC. It encodes CASRSGGGETQYF. The gene calls are TRBV5-4 and TRBJ2-5; the match to TRBD2 covers 7 bases. CDR1 and CDR2 (germline): SGHNT, YYREEE (reference sequence). There are 13 residues in the CDR3. The J segment lost 4 bases and the V segment lost 5 bases, leaving 5 bases of the junction unmatched. The full variable domain, rest sourced from reference TRBV5-4 and TRBJ2-5, is ETGVTQSPTHLIKTRGQQVTLRCSSQSGHNTVSWYQQALGQGPQFIFQYYREEENGRGNFPPRFSGLQFPNYSSELNVNALELDDSALYLCASRSGGGETQYFGPGTRLLVL.

The rearrangement links TRBV29-1 to TRBJ2-7, with TRBD1 identical over 9 bases. Germline values: CDR1 SQVTM, CDR2 ANQGSEA. J was trimmed by 3 bases and V by 7 bases; bases with no gene match: 4. The CDR3 length is 12 residues. The CDR3: CSGRQGDYEQYF. In nucleotides, the CDR3 is TGCAGCGGAAGACAGGGGGACTACGAGCAGTACTTC.

V is TRBV21-1 and J is TRBJ1-3. TRBV21-1 is classified as a pseudogene. The length of the CDR3 is 16 residues. For the CDR3, the DNA is TGTGCCAGCAGCAAAGTTGGAGGGGCCACTGGAAACACCATATATTTT. It codes for CASSKVGGATGNTIYF.

The chain couples TRBV14 to TRBJ1-6; D is ambiguous. Germline-derived CDR1 and CDR2 are SGHDN and FVKESK. The CDR3 is 14 residues long. V was clipped by 4 bases and J by 7 bases, with 11 bases between them. The CDR3 bases are TGTGCCAGCAGCCTCGGACGGGAAAATTCACCCCTCCACTTT. Its translation: CASSLGRENSPLHF.

The chain has TRBV6-6 and TRBJ2-5; 8 bases align to TRBD1. The junction had 5 bases not matched to a gene; V was cut back by 2 bases and J by 3 bases. The CDR3 length is 15 residues. Germline CDR1 is MNHNY and CDR2 is SVGAGI (reference sequence). Here the CDR3 reads CASSYGQGREETQYF. CDR3 DNA: TGTGCCAGCAGTTACGGACAGGGTCGCGAAGAGACCCAGTACTTC.